Shown below are 28 T cell receptor beta chains from a single sample sequenced in a study of CDR3 diversity in severe acne. MiXCR, run by TCRdb on the PCR reads, gives a single entry per CDR3 protein. The table records about 84,000 distinct CDR3 sequences, under 65% of them present only once. The sequenced sample was blood. The receptors here all came from a male donor in good health, without acne.

This clonotype was counted between two and nine times. J is TRBJ2-5 and V is TRBV20-1, with 8 bases matching TRBD1. The CDR3 is made up of 16 amino acids. The V and J ends lost 1 base and 1 base, in that order; junction bases with no gene match: 8. In germline, CDR1 is DFQATT, CDR2 SNEGSKA (reference sequence). The CDR3 bases are TGCAGTGCTAGAGTGGGGACAGGCTCCCTCCAAGAGACCCAGTACTTC. It translates to CSARVGTGSLQETQYF.

A remark on this clonotype: One end of the junction is discordant with germline, which a read error may explain. V and J are TRBV29-1 and TRBJ1-2; D unresolved. This CDR3 region has 13 residues. In germline, CDR1 is SQVTM, CDR2 ANQGSEA. CDR3 protein: CGVVRDNGDGYTF. The DNA for the CDR3 is TGCGGCGTTGTTCGGGATAACGGAGATGGCTACACCTTC.

This clonotype has a handful of counts. The chain uses TRBV7-9 and TRBJ2-7; the D is unclear. The germline gives CDR1 SEHNR, CDR2 FQNEAQ (reference sequence). This CDR3 contains 14 residues. V was clipped by 3 bases and J by 4 bases, with 13 bases between them. This CDR3 reads CASSFFPQAYEQYF. The CDR3 bases are TGTGCCAGCAGCTTCTTTCCGCAGGCTTACGAGCAGTACTTC.

The V and J genes are TRBV13 and TRBJ1-5; 10 bases are shared with TRBD1. Looked up from germline, CDR1 is PRHDT and CDR2 is FYEKMQ (reference sequence). Unmatched junction bases numbered 14, after V lost 5 bases and J lost 7 bases. The CDR3 contains 17 residues. The CDR3, as DNA: TGTGCCAGCAGCCAGGGGGACAGGGGTGGATCGGAACAGCCCCAGCATTTT. It specifies CASSQGDRGGSEQPQHF.

The chain carries TRBV6-5 and TRBJ2-1, with a weak D call TRBD2 (6 bases). Germline lookup yields CDR1 MNHEY and CDR2 SVGAGI. V lost 0 bases to trimming and J lost 3 bases, with 15 bases between them. The CDR3 is 17 residues long. The chain's CDR3 is CASSYSPIGGIYNEQFF. The CDR3 region has the DNA TGTGCCAGCAGTTACTCCCCCATCGGGGGTATCTACAATGAGCAGTTCTTC.

This clonotype was counted ten times or more. The junction shows a germline mismatch at one end, possibly a read error. The chain combines TRBV7-7 with TRBJ2-5; 8 nucleotides match TRBD2. CDR1 and CDR2 (germline): SSHAT, FNYEAQ (reference sequence). The CDR3 is 14 residues long. The CDR3: CASSSRGGRETQYF. CDR3 nucleotides: TGTGCTAGCAGCTCTCGGGGGGGGAGAGAGACCCAGTACTTC.

This rearrangement joins TRBV7-6 to TRBJ2-2, with no clear D. Between the trimmed V and J ends, which lost 5 bases and 5 bases, there was a span of 12 bases. The germline CDR1 and CDR2 sequences are SGHVS and FNYEAQ. The CDR3 is 14 amino acids. In DNA, the CDR3 is TGTGCCAGCAGCGGCTGGGCGAGGACCGGGGAGCTGTTTTTT. It codes for CASSGWARTGELFF.

The chain employs TRBV4-1 and TRBJ2-7, with 9 bases fitting TRBD1. This CDR3 is 15 amino acids long. The ends lost 1 base at V and 2 bases at J; junction bases unmatched: 3. CDR1 is MGHRA and CDR2 is YSYEKL in the germline V gene. The CDR3 nucleotides read TGCGCCAGCAGCCAAGGAGGACAGGGGCCCTACGAGCAGTACTTC. Translated: CASSQGGQGPYEQYF.

This clonotype was detected many times. The chain links TRBV28 to TRBJ1-2; TRBD1 aligns across 8 bases. This CDR3 spans 15 amino acids. V gave up 4 bases and J gave up 4 bases; unmatched junction bases: 8. Germline-derived CDR1 and CDR2 are MDHEN and SYDVKM. The chain's CDR3 is CASSSGTGRIYGYTF. The CDR3 coding sequence is TGTGCCAGCAGTTCCGGGACAGGAAGGATCTATGGCTACACCTTC.

This clonotype was observed a few times. This sequence joins TRBV11-2 and TRBJ1-6; D is undetermined. V lost 6 bases to trimming and J lost 10 bases, with 19 bases between them. Germline lookup yields CDR1 SGHAT and CDR2 FQNNGV. The CDR3 is 15 residues long. The CDR3 reads CASSENRWAGSPLHF. DNA of the CDR3: TGTGCCAGCAGTGAAAATCGCTGGGCGGGGTCACCCCTCCACTTT.

The CDR3 DNA sequence: TGTGCCAGCAGTTCGACAGGGGGACTGTTTTTT. Translated, it gives CASSSTGGLFF. This chain links TRBV25-1 with TRBJ1-4; TRBD1 matches 9 bases. V lost 5 bases to trimming and J lost 13 bases; unmatched junction nucleotides: 2. Germline loops: CDR1 MGHDK, CDR2 SYGVNS. This CDR3 comprises 11 residues.

The rearrangement uses TRBV19 and TRBJ1-1; perhaps TRBD1 as D (6 bases). The CDR3 loop spans 13 amino acids. Germline V gives CDR1 LNHDA, CDR2 SQIVND (reference sequence). Trimming cost V 4 bases and J 10 bases, with 16 bases left between them. CDR3 residues: CASSTGAGAGAFF. The CDR3 DNA sequence: TGTGCCAGTAGTACCGGGGCAGGGGCTGGAGCTTTCTTT.

Of note for this clonotype: Likely a read error: the CDR3 ends without its conserved phenylalanine or tryptophan. The DNA is omitted, as the CDR3 cannot be located on it reliably, and the CDR3 follows TCRdb's listing. V gene TRBV20-1 combines with J gene TRBJ1-1; the DNA was not used to check the table's D call, TRBD1. The CDR3 is 14 amino acids in total, end residues counted. CDR1 is DFQATT, CDR2 SNEGSKA, per germline (reference sequence). CDR3 protein: CSASNRGKTGHCQS.

The J gene is TRBJ2-2, the V gene TRBV11-2; D ambiguous. V was cut by 2 bases and J by 6 bases, with 13 bases left in between. Looked up from germline, CDR1 is SGHAT and CDR2 is FQNNGV. CDR3 length: 15 amino acids. The DNA of the CDR3 is TGTGCCAGCAGCTTAAGGTTATCCGGGCCCGGGGAGCTGTTTTTT. The encoded protein is CASSLRLSGPGELFF.

The rearrangement links TRBV5-6 to TRBJ2-1; D call uncertain. CDR1 and CDR2 (germline): SGHDT, YYEEEE. CDR3 length equals 11 residues. Trimming removed 2 bases from V and 7 bases from J, with 4 bases in between. The CDR3 DNA reads TGTGCCAGCAGCTTCTCTAATGAGCAGTTCTTC. The encoded protein is CASSFSNEQFF.

This clonotype was counted ten times or more. The V gene is TRBV5-6, the J gene TRBJ2-4; 7 nucleotides agree with TRBD1. Unmatched junction bases numbered 13, after V lost 2 bases and J lost 8 bases. From germline, CDR1 is SGHDT and CDR2 YYEEEE. The CDR3 has 16 residues. The CDR3 DNA follows: TGTGCCAGCAGCTTCAGGGGGAGCGGCCTCGGAGACATTCAGTACTTC. Translated: CASSFRGSGLGDIQYF.

The V call is TRBV5-1, the J call TRBJ2-1, with 14 bases lining up with TRBD2. This CDR3 contains 17 residues. The ends lost 0 bases at V and 4 bases at J; junction bases unmatched: 3. Germline V lookup: CDR1 SGHRS, CDR2 YFSETQ. The CDR3 reads CASSLDGTSGRYNEQFF. Here the CDR3 DNA reads TGCGCCAGCAGCTTGGATGGGACTAGCGGGAGATACAATGAGCAGTTCTTC.

The chain carries TRBV11-2 and TRBJ2-1, with 9 bases that match TRBD2. CDR3 length: 14 amino acids. V was clipped by 6 bases and J by 4 bases; unmatched bases: 4. The germline CDR1 and CDR2 sequences are SGHAT and FQNNGV. CDR3 in amino acids: CASSQTSGYNEQFF. CDR3 in DNA: TGTGCCAGCAGTCAGACTAGCGGTTACAATGAGCAGTTCTTC.

In this sample, this clonotype turned up many times. V and J are TRBV19 and TRBJ1-4, with D possibly matching TRBD1 (5 bases). There are 15 residues in the CDR3. The V end lost 8 bases, the J end lost 8 bases, and 21 bases lay between the germline ends. From germline, CDR1 is LNHDA and CDR2 SQIVND (reference sequence). The CDR3 region is CASSGRRNHREKLFF. CDR3 DNA: TGTGCCAGTTCAGGGCGACGCAATCATCGGGAAAAACTGTTTTTT. The complete variable domain, with remaining parts taken from reference TRBV19 and TRBJ1-4, reads DGGITQSPKYLFRKEGQNVTLSCEQNLNHDAMYWYRQDPGQGLRLIYYSQIVNDFQKGDIAEGYSVSREKKESFPLTVTSAQKNPTAFYLCASSGRRNHREKLFFGSGTQLSVL.

The rearrangement joins TRBV6-2 or TRBV6-3 to TRBJ2-2; D is undetermined. Per germline, CDR1 MNHEY and CDR2 SVGEGT. Trimming took 2 bases from V and 4 from J, leaving 8 bases between them. This CDR3 has 14 amino acids. CDR3: CASSYLRFTGELFF. In DNA, the CDR3 is TGTGCCAGCAGTTACCTTCGATTCACCGGGGAGCTGTTTTTT.

This clonotype was counted ten times or more. This sequence joins TRBV7-9 and TRBJ1-2; 7 nucleotides align to TRBD1. Per the germline V gene, CDR1 is SEHNR and CDR2 is FQNEAQ (reference sequence). The CDR3 length is 15 residues. J was trimmed by 5 bases and V by 5 bases; bases with no gene match: 11. In DNA form, the CDR3 reads TGTGCCAGCAGCGTCAGCCCGGGGACAGCGTATGGCTACACCTTC. This codes for CASSVSPGTAYGYTF.

This clonotype was recorded at least ten times. V and J are TRBV7-6 and TRBJ2-7; D is uncertain. Germline loops: CDR1 SGHVS, CDR2 FNYEAQ. Trimming removed 6 bases at V and 5 bases at J, with 14 bases between. This CDR3 spans 13 amino acids. CDR3 sequence reads: CASSQPQADEQYF. The CDR3 DNA follows: TGTGCCAGCAGTCAGCCTCAGGCGGACGAGCAGTACTTC.

This chain links TRBV6-5 with TRBJ1-1; 10 nucleotides line up with TRBD1. With V trimmed by 6 bases and J by 4 bases, 5 bases remained unmatched. This CDR3 is built from 14 residues. CDR1 and CDR2 (germline): MNHEY, SVGAGI. CDR3 sequence reads: CASRRDRGITEAFF. The CDR3 coding sequence is TGTGCCAGCAGACGGGACAGGGGCATCACTGAAGCTTTCTTT.

The sample holds a few counts of this clonotype. The chain uses TRBV20-1 and TRBJ2-1, with 8 positions matching TRBD2. The V and J ends lost 1 base and 6 bases, in that order; junction bases with no gene match: 2. In germline, CDR1 is DFQATT, CDR2 SNEGSKA (reference sequence). The CDR3 extends over 13 amino acids. The CDR3 nucleotides read TGCAGTGCTAGAGCCGGGACTAGCAATGAGCAGTTCTTC. This gives the protein CSARAGTSNEQFF.

This chain uses TRBV7-2 with TRBJ2-7; 8 positions match TRBD2. J was trimmed by 5 bases and V by 0 bases; bases with no gene match: 6. This CDR3 has 15 residues. The germline CDR1 and CDR2 sequences are SGHTA and FQGNSA. CDR3 DNA: TGTGCCAGCAGCTTAGCTAGCGGGACTACGCACGAGCAGTACTTC. It specifies CASSLASGTTHEQYF.

This clonotype has only a few counts. The chain joins TRBV7-9 to TRBJ2-5; 14 bases match TRBD2. The CDR3 extends over 15 amino acids. CDR1 is SEHNR, CDR2 FQNEAQ, per germline (reference sequence). The trim removed 5 bases at V and 4 bases at J, leaving 3 bases unmatched. CDR3 sequence: CASSLGTSGRETQYF. The CDR3 nucleotides read TGTGCCAGCAGCCTAGGGACTAGCGGGAGAGAGACCCAGTACTTC.

This clonotype is a singleton in its sample. At one end the junction does not follow the germline gene, possibly because of a read error. V is TRBV2 and J is TRBJ1-5; a weak D match, TRBD1 (5 bases). Germline CDR1 SNHLY, CDR2 FYNNEI. The CDR3 contains 13 residues. The CDR3 spells CACSDQGGQPQHF. The CDR3 DNA reads as TGTGCCTGCAGTGACCAGGGTGGCCAGCCCCAGCATTTT. The variable domain in full, with the rest retrieved from reference TRBV2 and TRBJ1-5, is EPEVTQTPSHQVTQMGQEVILRCVPISNHLYFYWYRQILGQKVEFLVSFYNNEISEKSEIFDDQFSVERPDGSNFTLKIRSTKLEDSAMYFCACSDQGGQPQHFGDGTRLSIL.

The CDR3 DNA sequence: TGTGCCAGCAGTTACCCGGACAGGGATAATTCACCCCTCCACTTT. Protein: CASSYPDRDNSPLHF. This chain joins TRBV6-6 and TRBJ1-6; 8 positions match TRBD1. V trimming: 2 bases; J trimming: 5 bases; junction bases outside the gene matches: 2. Germline lookup yields CDR1 MNHNY and CDR2 SVGAGI (reference sequence). There are 15 residues in the CDR3.